The 16 T cell receptor beta chains reported below all come from one sample, sequenced in a study of T cells in localized non-small cell lung cancer. Here immunoSEQ multiplex PCR was the method, and the copy in TCRdb shows in-frame clones only, minus some. The repertoire holds some 29,000 clones, with 87% as singletons. The sequenced sample was peripheral blood, obtained before any cancer treatment. The receptors were sampled from a male donor at least 60 years old with stage I lung adenocarcinoma.

This clone showed up just once. This chain links TRBV7-2 with TRBJ1-5, with 12 bases identical to TRBD1. The CDR3 is made up of 16 amino acids. After removal of 0 bases from V and 7 bases from J, the junction contained 4 bases not matched to a gene. The germline V gene has CDR1 SGHTA and CDR2 FQGNSA. The CDR3 reads CASSLAGQGAGQPQHF. CDR3 sequence (DNA): TGTGCCAGCAGCTTAGCGGGACAGGGGGCAGGCCAGCCCCAGCATTTT.

This clone was seen once. The CDR3 DNA reads TGCGCCAGCATGATTGGGTCATCCCAAATCACAGATACGCAGTATTTT. Translation: CASMIGSSQITDTQYF. The chain uses TRBV5-1 and TRBJ2-3; unclear D gene. Trimming cost V 6 bases and J 2 bases, with 19 bases left between them. Germline assignment: CDR1 SGHRS and CDR2 YFSETQ. The CDR3 extends over 16 amino acids.

The CDR3 loop is CASRAQVSNQPQHF. The CDR3 bases are TGTGCCAGCAGGGCGCAGGTCAGCAATCAGCCCCAGCATTTT. The V call is TRBV27, the J call TRBJ1-5; no definite D call. The CDR3 runs to 14 residues. V lost 6 bases and J 1 base, leaving 10 bases between the germline ends. Germline V lookup: CDR1 MNHEY, CDR2 SMNVEV (reference sequence).

The chain has TRBV9 and TRBJ1-6; 7 positions match TRBD1. The CDR3 has 18 amino acids. V lost 4 bases, J lost 0 bases, and 10 bases stayed unmatched. Germline CDR1 and CDR2: SGDLS and YYNGEE. The CDR3 loop reads CASSRPGQESSYNSPLHF. The DNA for the CDR3 is TGTGCCAGCAGCCGACCCGGACAGGAGAGCTCCTATAATTCACCCCTCCACTTT.

The chain is built from TRBV4-2 and TRBJ2-2, with TRBD2 matching over 7 bases. CDR1 and CDR2 (germline): LGHNA, YNFKEQ. The ends lost 0 bases at V and 0 bases at J; junction bases unmatched: 13. The CDR3 totals 20 residues. The CDR3 DNA reads as TGTGCCAGCAGCCAAGAGGTTGTGGCCAGCGGGGTCGCGAACACCGGGGAGCTGTTTTTT. Amino acids: CASSQEVVASGVANTGELFF.

The genes are TRBV7-9 and TRBJ1-4; D possibly corresponds to TRBD1 (6 bases). Germline CDR1 and CDR2: SEHNR and FQNEAQ (reference sequence). Trimming removed 5 bases at V and 0 bases at J, with 13 bases between. This CDR3 contains 16 residues. This chain's CDR3 is CASSPAWTATNEKLFF. For the CDR3, the DNA is TGTGCCAGCAGCCCGGCGTGGACAGCAACTAATGAAAAACTGTTTTTT.

The chain combines TRBV7-7 with TRBJ2-5; 10 positions match TRBD2. Trimming took 3 bases from V and 3 from J; bases not matched to a gene: 10. The germline CDR1 and CDR2 sequences are SSHAT and FNYEAQ (reference sequence). This CDR3 is 17 amino acids long. The CDR3 reads CASSLGASGGEKETQYF. The CDR3 DNA reads as TGTGCCAGCAGCTTGGGGGCTAGCGGGGGAGAAAAAGAGACCCAGTACTTC.

This clone was seen just once. The chain couples TRBV4-3 to TRBJ2-7; D may be TRBD2 (5 bases). The CDR3 is 14 amino acids. Germline V lookup: CDR1 LGHNA, CDR2 YSLEER. The germline V and J ends were trimmed by 3 bases and 1 base, with 10 bases remaining between them. In DNA, the CDR3 is TGCGCCAGCAGCCAGATACGGGGTTCCTACGAGCAGTACTTC. It yields the protein CASSQIRGSYEQYF.

The rearrangement joins TRBV7-2 to TRBJ1-2; D remains unclear. Germline V lookup: CDR1 SGHTA, CDR2 FQGNSA. Trimming left V 8 bases short and J 0 bases short, with 7 bases between. This CDR3 comprises 12 residues. The CDR3, as DNA: TGTGCCAGCCTTCCCACTAACTATGGCTACACCTTC. This translates into CASLPTNYGYTF.

The chain links TRBV30 to TRBJ1-6; a weak D match, TRBD1 (5 bases). The CDR3 spans 17 residues. Germline V lookup: CDR1 GTSNPN, CDR2 SVGIG (reference sequence). The ends were cut back, 0 bases at V and 0 bases at J, with 12 bases in the middle. CDR3: CAWSVQVTSSYNSPLHF. The DNA for the CDR3 is TGTGCCTGGAGTGTACAGGTGACGAGCTCCTATAATTCACCCCTCCACTTT.

This clone was recorded once. The chain joins TRBV6-5 to TRBJ1-3, with a tentative D call TRBD1 (5 bases). Germline lookup yields CDR1 MNHEY and CDR2 SVGAGI. This CDR3 has 15 amino acids. V lost 2 bases and J lost 2, with 10 bases in between. CDR3 sequence reads: CASSYGTTPGNTIYF. The CDR3 DNA follows: TGTGCCAGCAGTTACGGGACGACACCTGGAAACACCATATATTTT.

The chain is built from TRBV11-2 and TRBJ2-1; possible D gene TRBD2, 6 bases. Trimming stripped 5 bases from V and 8 bases from J, with 13 bases between. Germline V CDR1 and CDR2: SGHAT, FQNNGV. This CDR3 is built from 13 residues. The CDR3 DNA follows: TGTGCCAGCAGCCCCGACCGGGACTATGAGCAGTTCTTC. Residues: CASSPDRDYEQFF.

The gene calls are TRBV28 and TRBJ2-3; TRBD2 matches 13 bases. In germline, CDR1 is MDHEN, CDR2 SYDVKM. The V gene end was trimmed by 6 bases and the J gene end by 3 bases; junction bases not matched to a gene: 6. This CDR3 has 16 amino acids. The CDR3 is CASRAPGLAGTDTQYF. Here the CDR3 DNA reads TGTGCCAGCAGAGCCCCGGGACTAGCGGGGACAGATACGCAGTATTTT. The full variable domain, with the rest looked up from reference TRBV28 and TRBJ2-3, is DVKVTQSSRYLVKRTGEKVFLECVQDMDHENMFWYRQDPGLGLRLIYFSYDVKMKEKGDIPEGYSVSREKKERFSLILESASTNQTSMYLCASRAPGLAGTDTQYFGPGTRLTVL.

The V call is TRBV28, the J call TRBJ1-6, with no clear D. Trimming removed 7 bases at V and 7 bases at J, with 11 bases between. The V gene's germline CDR1 is MDHEN and CDR2 SYDVKM. This CDR3 spans 13 amino acids. The CDR3 DNA sequence: TGTGCCAGCATGGACGGAGTCAATTCACCCCTCCACTTT. As protein: CASMDGVNSPLHF.

This chain joins TRBV18 and TRBJ2-1, with D unclear. Germline CDR1 is KGHSH and CDR2 is LQKENI. This CDR3 has 15 amino acids. Between the trimmed V and J ends, which lost 0 bases and 4 bases, there was a span of 10 bases. For the CDR3, the DNA is TGTGCCAGCTCACCACCTAGTCGAGGTTACAATGAGCAGTTCTTC. It yields the protein CASSPPSRGYNEQFF.

V gene TRBV5-6 combines with J gene TRBJ2-7; D perhaps matches TRBD1 (5 bases). CDR3 length: 16 amino acids. Germline CDR1 and CDR2: SGHDT and YYEEEE. Trimming left V 3 bases short and J 0 bases short, with 16 bases between. CDR3: CASSSTTRASSYEQYF. The CDR3 nucleotides read TGTGCCAGCAGCTCGACAACCAGGGCCAGCTCCTACGAGCAGTACTTC.